This is a list of T cell receptor beta chains from one sample in a study of blood T cell repertoires in COVID-19. Profiling relied on immunoSEQ multiplex PCR, and the TCRdb table lists in-frame clones only, not all of them. Here the sample spans 200,000 to 250,000 clones, 88% being singletons. Sequenced: PBMCs or T cells enriched from blood (not recorded which). The receptor source for this set is a woman aged 30 to 39 who had recovered from COVID-19. Both conserved end residues are part of each CDR3. A D gene is named only where the DNA matches it firmly. For some rows the clone size is stated as once, few or many, or as a class when expanded; others skip it.

.,TRBV9,TRBJ1-5,.,TGTGCCAGCAGCAATCGGAGGCAGCCCCAGCATTTT,CASSNRRQPQHF
.,TRBV11-2,TRBJ1-6,.,TGTGCCAGCAGCTTAGGCGCTAGGGGATCACCCCTCCACTTT,CASSLGARGSPLHF
.,TRBV6-5,TRBJ2-2,TRBD2,TGTGCCAGCAAGTGGGGGGGTAACACCGGGGAGCTGTTTTTT,CASKWGGNTGELFF
.,TRBV7-6,TRBJ1-3,.,TGTGCCAGCAGTGCCGGGTGGCCCTCTGGAAACACCATATATTTT,CASSAGWPSGNTIYF
.,TRBV4-3,TRBJ2-7,TRBD1,TGCGCCAGCAGCCAAGGGACAGGGGAGTACGAGCAGTACTTC,CASSQGTGEYEQYF
few,TRBV7-2,TRBJ2-1,.,TGTGCCAGCAGCTTAGTAGGTGACACCTACAATGAGCAGTTCTTC,CASSLVGDTYNEQFF
.,TRBV6-5,TRBJ1-4,.,TGTGCCAGCAGTTCAAAGGACGGTGCAGCGGTGAGACTGTTTTTT,CASSSKDGAAVRLFF
.,TRBV4-3,TRBJ1-2,.,TGCGCCAGCAGCCCAGAGGGGACTAGCTATGGCTACACCTTC,CASSPEGTSYGYTF
.,TRBV29-1,TRBJ2-5,.,TGCAGCGAGATTGACAGGCCGCAAGAGACCCAGTACTTC,CSEIDRPQETQYF
.,TRBV2,TRBJ2-2,TRBD2,TGTGCCAGCAGTGAAAGGGAGGGGTACACCGGGGAGCTGTTTTTT,CASSEREGYTGELFF
.,TRBV3-1/TRBV3-2,TRBJ1-5,.,TGTGCCAGCACCCCGGGGACATCGGATCAGCCCCAGCATTTT,CASTPGTSDQPQHF
.,TRBV5-5,TRBJ1-3,TRBD1,TGTGCCAGCAGCTTTTCATGGACAGGGAGCTCTGGAAACACCATATATTTT,CASSFSWTGSSGNTIYF
.,TRBV15,TRBJ1-1,.,TGTGCCACCAGCAGAGATCGACTAGGGGCCGGCACTGAAGCTTTCTTT,CATSRDRLGAGTEAFF
.,TRBV25-1,TRBJ1-2,.,TGTGCCAGCAGTGAATCGGATGGCTACACCTTC,CASSESDGYTF
.,TRBV4-3,TRBJ2-2,TRBD1,TGCGCCAGCAGCCAATCATACCAGGGGGTATACACCGGGGAGCTGTTTTTT,CASSQSYQGVYTGELFF
.,TRBV18,TRBJ1-4,TRBD1,TGTGCCAGCTCACCCCGACAGGGGAGTAGTGAAAAACTGTTTTTT,CASSPRQGSSEKLFF
.,TRBV9,TRBJ1-6,TRBD1,TGTGCCAGCAGCGTCCGGGACAGGGATAATTCACCCCTCCACTTT,CASSVRDRDNSPLHF
once,TRBV5-5,TRBJ2-7,.,TGTGCCAGCAGCCTGCACGGGGGAACCTACGAGCAGTACTTC,CASSLHGGTYEQYF
.,TRBV28,TRBJ1-2,TRBD1,TGTGCCAGCAGTCCCAGCATAGGACAGGTCCCGGTTGAATTC,CASSPSIGQVPVEF
.,TRBV5-4,TRBJ1-1,.,TGTGCCAGCAGCTCAACAACAGAAATGAACACTGAAGCTTTCTTT,CASSSTTEMNTEAFF